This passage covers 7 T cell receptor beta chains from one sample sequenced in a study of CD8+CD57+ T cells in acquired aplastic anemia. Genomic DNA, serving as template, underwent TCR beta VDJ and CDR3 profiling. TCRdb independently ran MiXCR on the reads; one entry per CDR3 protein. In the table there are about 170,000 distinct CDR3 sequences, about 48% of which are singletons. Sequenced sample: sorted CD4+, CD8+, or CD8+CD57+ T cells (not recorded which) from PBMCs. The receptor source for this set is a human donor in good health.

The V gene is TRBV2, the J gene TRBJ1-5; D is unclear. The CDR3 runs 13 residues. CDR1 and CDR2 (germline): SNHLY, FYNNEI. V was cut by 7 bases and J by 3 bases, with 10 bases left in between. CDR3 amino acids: CASMARFNQPQHF. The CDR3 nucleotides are TGTGCCAGCATGGCCCGCTTCAATCAGCCCCAGCATTTT.

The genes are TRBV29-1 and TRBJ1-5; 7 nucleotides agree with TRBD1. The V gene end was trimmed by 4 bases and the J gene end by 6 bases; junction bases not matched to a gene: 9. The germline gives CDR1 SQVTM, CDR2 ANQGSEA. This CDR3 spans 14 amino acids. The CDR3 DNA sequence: TGCAGCGTTGCTGCAGGGGGGGAATCTCAGCCCCAGCATTTT. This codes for CSVAAGGESQPQHF. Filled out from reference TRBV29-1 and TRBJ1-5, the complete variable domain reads SAVISQKPSRDICQRGTSLTIQCQVDSQVTMMFWYRQQPGQSLTLIATANQGSEATYESGFVIDKFPISRPNLTFSTLTVSNMSPEDSSIYLCSVAAGGESQPQHFGDGTRLSIL.

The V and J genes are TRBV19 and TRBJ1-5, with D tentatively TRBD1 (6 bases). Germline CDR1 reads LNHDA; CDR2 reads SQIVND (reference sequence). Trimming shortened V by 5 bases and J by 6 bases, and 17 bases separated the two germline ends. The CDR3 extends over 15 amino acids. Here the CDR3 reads CASSYKGVSIQPQHF. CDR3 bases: TGTGCCAGTAGTTACAAGGGGGTGAGTATTCAGCCCCAGCATTTT.

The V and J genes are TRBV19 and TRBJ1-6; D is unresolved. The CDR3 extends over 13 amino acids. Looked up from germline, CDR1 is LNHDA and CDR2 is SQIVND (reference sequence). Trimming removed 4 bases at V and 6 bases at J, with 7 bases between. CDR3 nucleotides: TGTGCCAGTAGTACCGTGGGTAATTCACCCCTCCACTTT. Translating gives CASSTVGNSPLHF.

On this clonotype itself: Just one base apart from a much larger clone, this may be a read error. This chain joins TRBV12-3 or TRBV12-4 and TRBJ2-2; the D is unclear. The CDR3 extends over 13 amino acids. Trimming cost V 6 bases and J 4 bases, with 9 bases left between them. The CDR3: CASRRLGTGELFF. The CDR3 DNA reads TGTGCCAGCAGGCGACTGGGCACCGGGGAGCTGTTTTTT.

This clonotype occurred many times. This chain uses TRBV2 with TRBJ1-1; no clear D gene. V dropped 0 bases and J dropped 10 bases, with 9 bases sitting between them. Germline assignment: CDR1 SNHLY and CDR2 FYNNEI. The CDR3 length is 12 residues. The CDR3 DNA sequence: TGTGCCAGCAGTGAAGCTGCCGTGGGAGCTTTCTTT. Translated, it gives CASSEAAVGAFF.

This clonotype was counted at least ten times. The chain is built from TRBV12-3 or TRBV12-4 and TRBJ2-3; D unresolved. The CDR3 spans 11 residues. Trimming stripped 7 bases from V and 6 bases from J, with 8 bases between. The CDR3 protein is CASNDLDTQYF. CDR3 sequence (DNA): TGTGCCAGCAATGACTTGGATACGCAGTATTTT.